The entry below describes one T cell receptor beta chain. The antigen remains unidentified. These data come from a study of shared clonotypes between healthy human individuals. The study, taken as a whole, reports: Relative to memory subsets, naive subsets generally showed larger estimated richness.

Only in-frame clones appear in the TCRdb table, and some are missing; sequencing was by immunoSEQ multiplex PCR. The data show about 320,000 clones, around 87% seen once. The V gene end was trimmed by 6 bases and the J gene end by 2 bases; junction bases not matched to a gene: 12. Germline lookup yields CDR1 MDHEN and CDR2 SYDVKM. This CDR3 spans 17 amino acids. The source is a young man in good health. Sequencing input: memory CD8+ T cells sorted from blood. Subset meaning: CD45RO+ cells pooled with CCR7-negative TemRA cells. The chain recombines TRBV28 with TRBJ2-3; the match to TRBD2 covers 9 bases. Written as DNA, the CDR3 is TGTGCCAGCAGCCAAGCGGGGGGTGGGGCCATCACAGATACGCAGTATTTT. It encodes CASSQAGGGAITDTQYF.